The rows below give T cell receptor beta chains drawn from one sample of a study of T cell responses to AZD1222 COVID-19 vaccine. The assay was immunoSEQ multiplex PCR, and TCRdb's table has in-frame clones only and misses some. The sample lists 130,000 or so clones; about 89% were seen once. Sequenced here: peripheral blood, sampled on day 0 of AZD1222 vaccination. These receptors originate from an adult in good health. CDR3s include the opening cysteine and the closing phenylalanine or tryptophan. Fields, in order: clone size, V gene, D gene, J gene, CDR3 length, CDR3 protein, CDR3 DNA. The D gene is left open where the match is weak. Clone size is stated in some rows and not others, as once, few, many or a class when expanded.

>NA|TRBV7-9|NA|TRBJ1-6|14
CASSLKAANSPLHF
TGTGCCAGCAGCTTAAAGGCGGCTAATTCACCCCTCCACTTT
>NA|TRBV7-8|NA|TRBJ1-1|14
CASSLEGQDTEAFF
TGTGCCAGCAGCTTAGAGGGCCAGGACACTGAAGCTTTCTTT
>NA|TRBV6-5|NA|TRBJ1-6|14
CASSQGEVVAPLHF
TGTGCCAGCAGCCAAGGAGAGGTGGTAGCACCCCTCCACTTT
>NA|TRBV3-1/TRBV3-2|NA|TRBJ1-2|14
CASSQDEQGRGYTF
TGTGCCAGCAGCCAAGATGAACAGGGAAGGGGCTACACCTTC
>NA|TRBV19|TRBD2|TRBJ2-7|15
CASSLTSGSFSEQYF
TGTGCCAGTAGCCTGACTAGCGGGAGTTTCAGCGAGCAGTACTTC
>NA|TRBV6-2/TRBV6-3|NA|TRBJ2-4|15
CASSYSSLAKNIQYF
TGTGCCAGCAGTTACTCGTCACTAGCCAAAAACATTCAGTACTTC
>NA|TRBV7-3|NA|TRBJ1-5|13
CASSLTEDSPQHF
TGTGCCAGCAGCTTGACAGAAGATTCGCCCCAGCATTTT
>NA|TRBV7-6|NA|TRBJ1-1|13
CASSSSGATEAFF
TGTGCCAGCAGCTCCTCAGGGGCCACTGAAGCTTTCTTT
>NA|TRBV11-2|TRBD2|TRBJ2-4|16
CASSSLGGIAKNIQYF
TGTGCCAGCAGCTCCCTCGGGGGGATAGCCAAAAACATTCAGTACTTC
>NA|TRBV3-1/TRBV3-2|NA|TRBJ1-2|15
CASSIGTVQNYGYTF
TGTGCCAGCAGCATCGGGACCGTACAAAACTATGGCTACACCTTC
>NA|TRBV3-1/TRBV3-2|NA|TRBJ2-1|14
CASSQDASRREQFF
TGTGCCAGCAGCCAAGATGCCTCGCGACGTGAGCAGTTCTTC
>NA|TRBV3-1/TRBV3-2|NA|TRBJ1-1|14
CASSQVGGGTEAFF
TGTGCCAGCAGCCAAGTGGGGGGCGGCACTGAAGCTTTCTTT
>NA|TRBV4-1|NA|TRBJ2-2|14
CASSQAQNTGELFF
TGCGCCAGCAGCCAAGCTCAGAACACCGGGGAGCTGTTTTTT
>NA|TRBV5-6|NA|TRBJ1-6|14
CASSLGANNSPLHF
TGTGCCAGCAGCTTGGGGGCAAATAATTCACCCCTCCACTTT
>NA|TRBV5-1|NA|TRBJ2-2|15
CASSLQAGVSGELFF
TGCGCCAGCAGCTTGCAAGCTGGTGTCTCCGGGGAGCTGTTTTTT
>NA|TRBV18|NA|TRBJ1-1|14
CASSPGGGGAEAFF
TGTGCCAGCTCACCCGGGGGCGGTGGGGCTGAAGCTTTCTTT
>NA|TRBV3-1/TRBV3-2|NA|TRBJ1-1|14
CASSQRDAATEAFF
TGTGCCAGCAGCCAGAGGGACGCGGCCACTGAAGCTTTCTTT
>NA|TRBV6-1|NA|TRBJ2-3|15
CASSEVPYPPDTQYF
TGTGCCAGCAGTGAAGTACCCTATCCCCCAGATACGCAGTATTTT
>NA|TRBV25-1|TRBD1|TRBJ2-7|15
CASSASGTASYEQYF
TGTGCCAGCAGTGCCTCCGGGACAGCATCCTACGAGCAGTACTTC
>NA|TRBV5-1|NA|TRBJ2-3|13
CASSLGGADTQYF
TGCGCCAGCAGCTTGGGGGGTGCAGATACGCAGTATTTT
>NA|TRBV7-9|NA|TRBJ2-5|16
CASSPRASDFQETQYF
TGTGCCAGCAGCCCAAGGGCCTCCGATTTCCAAGAGACCCAGTACTTC
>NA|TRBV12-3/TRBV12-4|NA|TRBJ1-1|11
CASSLGGVAFF
TGTGCCAGCAGTTTAGGTGGTGTAGCTTTCTTT
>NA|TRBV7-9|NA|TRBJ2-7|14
CASSRQWGDYEQYF
TGTGCCAGCAGCCGCCAATGGGGGGACTACGAGCAGTACTTC
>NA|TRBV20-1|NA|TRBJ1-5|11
CSARQGQPQHF
TGCAGTGCTAGACAGGGACAGCCCCAGCATTTT
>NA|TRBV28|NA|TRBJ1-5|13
CASSLGGSQPQHF
TGTGCCAGCAGCCTAGGGGGTTCTCAGCCCCAGCATTTT
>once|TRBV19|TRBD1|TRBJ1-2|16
CASSIVNPGQPGGYTF
TGTGCCAGTAGTATAGTCAACCCGGGACAGCCGGGAGGCTACACCTTC
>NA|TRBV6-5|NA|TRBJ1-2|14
CASSYSKWTYGYTF
TGTGCCAGCAGTTACTCGAAGTGGACCTATGGCTACACCTTC
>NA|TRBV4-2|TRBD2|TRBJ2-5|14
CASSQGSGRETQYF
TGTGCCAGCAGCCAAGGGAGCGGGAGAGAGACCCAGTACTTC
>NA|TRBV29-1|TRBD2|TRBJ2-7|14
CSVLTSGQSYEQYF
TGCAGCGTTCTAACTAGCGGACAATCCTACGAGCAGTACTTC
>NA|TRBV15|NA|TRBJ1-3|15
CATSRGSGSGNTIYF
TGTGCCACCAGCAGAGGTTCAGGCTCTGGAAACACCATATATTTT
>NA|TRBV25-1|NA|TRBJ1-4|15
CASSEYGGFGEKLFF
TGTGCCAGCAGTGAATACGGAGGGTTCGGAGAAAAACTGTTTTTT
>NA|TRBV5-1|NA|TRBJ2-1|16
CASSLDASEAYNEQFF
TGCGCCAGCAGCTTAGACGCTAGCGAGGCCTACAATGAGCAGTTCTTC
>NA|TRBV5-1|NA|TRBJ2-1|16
CASSLGWGATYNEQFF
TGCGCCAGCAGCCTTGGCTGGGGGGCGACTTACAATGAGCAGTTCTTC
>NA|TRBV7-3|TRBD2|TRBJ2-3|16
CASSLSGGGRTDTQYF
TGTGCCAGCAGCTTGTCAGGCGGGGGGCGGACAGATACGCAGTATTTT
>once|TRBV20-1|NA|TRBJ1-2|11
CSAREDTGYTF
TGCAGTGCTAGAGAAGACACTGGCTACACCTTC
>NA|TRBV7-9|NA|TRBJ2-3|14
CASSVSAFTDTQYF
TGTGCCAGCAGCGTTAGTGCGTTCACAGATACGCAGTATTTT
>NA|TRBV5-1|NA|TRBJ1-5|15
CASSLEGFGNQPQHF
TGCGCCAGCAGCCTTGAGGGATTTGGGAATCAGCCCCAGCATTTT
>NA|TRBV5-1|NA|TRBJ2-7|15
CASSYGDSGDYEQYF
TGCGCCAGCAGCTACGGGGATAGCGGTGATTACGAGCAGTACTTC
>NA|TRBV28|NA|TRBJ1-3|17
CASSPPSTDLSGNTIYF
TGTGCCAGCAGTCCCCCTTCGACAGACCTCTCTGGAAACACCATATATTTT
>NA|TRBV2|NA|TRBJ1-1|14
CASSVGRRNTEAFF
TGTGCCAGCAGTGTTGGTCGCCGGAACACTGAAGCTTTCTTT
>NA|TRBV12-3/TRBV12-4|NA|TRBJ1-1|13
CASSLRQNTEAFF
TGTGCCAGCAGTCTAAGACAGAACACTGAAGCTTTCTTT
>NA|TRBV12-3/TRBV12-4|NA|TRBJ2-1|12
CASSLLRDEQFF
TGTGCCAGCAGTCTATTAAGGGATGAGCAGTTCTTC
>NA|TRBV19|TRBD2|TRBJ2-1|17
CASSRSQRAGGYNEQFF
TGTGCCAGTAGTAGGTCACAGCGAGCCGGGGGGTACAATGAGCAGTTCTTC
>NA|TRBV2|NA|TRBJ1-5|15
CASSVSGVSNQPQHF
TGTGCCAGCAGTGTTTCAGGGGTAAGCAATCAGCCCCAGCATTTT
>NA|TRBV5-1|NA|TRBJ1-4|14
CASKDMDGNEKLFF
TGCGCCAGCAAAGATATGGACGGGAATGAAAAACTGTTTTTT
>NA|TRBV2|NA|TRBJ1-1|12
CASNRPGAEAFF
TGTGCCAGCAACCGACCAGGGGCTGAAGCTTTCTTT
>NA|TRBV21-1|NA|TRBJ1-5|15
CASSKDVKGDQPQHF
TGTGCCAGCAGCAAAGACGTGAAAGGGGATCAGCCCCAGCATTTT
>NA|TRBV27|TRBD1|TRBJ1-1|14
CASSRDRYYTEAFF
TGTGCCAGCTCCCGGGACAGGTATTACACTGAAGCTTTCTTT
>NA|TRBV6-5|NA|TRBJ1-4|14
CASSYSDYNEKLFF
TGTGCCAGCAGTTACTCGGATTATAATGAAAAACTGTTTTTT
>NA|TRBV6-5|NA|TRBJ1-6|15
CASSSEGLTQSPLHF
TGTGCCAGCAGTTCTGAGGGCCTGACTCAGTCACCCCTCCACTTT
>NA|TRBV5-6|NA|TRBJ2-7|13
CASSLSRTYEQYF
TGTGCCAGCAGCTTGAGCAGGACCTACGAGCAGTACTTC